These 32 T cell receptor beta chains were all obtained from the same sample, sequenced in a study of shared clonotypes between healthy human individuals (dated by TCRdb to 2020 to 2022). Library preparation employed the immunoSEQ multiplex PCR assay. Not all clones reach the TCRdb copy of this immuneACCESS table, which keeps in-frame sequences only. Checked studies attribute under half of the gap to unresolved V genes and leave the rest unexplained. The sample has a few million clones on record, 90% to 95% of them singletons. Roughly 0.36% of the sample rests with the top ten. Sequencing was done on a sample of naive CD4+ T cells from PBMCs. This specimen's cell subset or site label, interpreted: CD45RA+ positively selected. The receptors shown here come from a man in his late teens or twenties in good health. Some clones in this sample may be carry-over from other donors' samples.

The chain has TRBV18 and TRBJ2-3, with TRBD1 as a possible D gene (7 bases). Germline V gene sequence: CDR1 KGHSH, CDR2 LQKENI. V lost 3 bases and J lost 14, with 18 bases in between. The CDR3 has 13 residues. CDR3 sequence reads: CASSPKEGTVGYF. CDR3 coding DNA: TGTGCCAGCTCACCCAAGGAGGGGACAGTGGGGTATTTT.

In its sample, this clone was seen once. The V and J genes are TRBV30 and TRBJ2-3; 13 nucleotides agree with TRBD2. Germline V gene sequence: CDR1 GTSNPN, CDR2 SVGIG (reference sequence). Trimming at V came to 3 bases and at J to 5 bases, leaving 8 bases not matched to a gene. CDR3 size: 16 residues. DNA for the CDR3: TGTGCCTGGAGGGGAAGGAGACTAGCGGGAGGAGATACGCAGTATTTT. Its translation is CAWRGRRLAGGDTQYF.

CDR3 in amino acids: CAWQTETEQYF. CDR3 coding DNA: TGTGCCTGGCAAACAGAGACTGAGCAGTACTTC. V and J are TRBV30 and TRBJ2-7, with D unclear. The CDR3 extends over 11 amino acids. V shed 5 bases and J shed 7 bases, with 12 bases lying between them. CDR1 GTSNPN and CDR2 SVGIG come from the germline V gene (reference sequence).

The rearrangement links TRBV6-1 to TRBJ2-5, with a possible D match to TRBD1 (6 bases). The CDR3 extends over 13 amino acids. V gave up 2 bases and J gave up 5 bases, with 9 bases separating them. CDR1 MNHNS and CDR2 SASEGT come from the germline V gene. CDR3 loop: CASSEQGWETQYF. For the CDR3, the DNA is TGTGCCAGCAGTGAACAGGGGTGGGAGACCCAGTACTTC.

The chain is built from TRBV20-1 and TRBJ2-1, with no clear D. CDR1 is DFQATT, CDR2 SNEGSKA, per germline (reference sequence). Trimming took off 6 bases at V and 5 bases at J, with 8 bases between the two ends. The CDR3 is 11 residues long. The CDR3 region has the DNA TGCAGTGCGTGGCGGAACAATGAGCAGTTCTTC. It is translated as CSAWRNNEQFF.

V gene TRBV9 combines with J gene TRBJ2-7; D is unresolved. The CDR3 has 14 amino acids. Germline-derived CDR1 and CDR2 are SGDLS and YYNGEE. Trimming left V 0 bases short and J 5 bases short, with 12 bases between. In nucleotides, the CDR3 is TGTGCCAGCAGCGTAGGGGGTAGTCGCGACGAGCAGTACTTC. Protein product: CASSVGGSRDEQYF.

V is TRBV7-9 and J is TRBJ2-5; D not certain. With the DNA end fitting TRBJ2-7 better, the J assignment may be wrong. There are 12 residues in the CDR3. The germline CDR1 and CDR2 sequences are SEHNR and FQNEAQ (reference sequence). The CDR3 DNA sequence: TGTGCCAGCAGCTATCTGACGGGCGAGCAGTACTTC. Translating gives CASSYLTGEQYF.

DNA of the CDR3: TGTGCCAGCAGCTTAGCCCGGGACAGGGGGCGGCCAGATACGCAGTATTTT. It codes for CASSLARDRGRPDTQYF. The genes are TRBV5-6 and TRBJ2-3; 12 bases are a match to TRBD1. This CDR3 spans 17 amino acids. The ends lost 2 bases at V and 4 bases at J; junction bases unmatched: 8. Per germline, CDR1 SGHDT and CDR2 YYEEEE.

The chain couples TRBV5-4 to TRBJ2-7, with 7 nucleotides matching TRBD2. V lost 4 bases, J lost 4 bases, and 8 bases stayed unmatched. CDR1 and CDR2 from the germline V gene are SGHNT and YYREEE (reference sequence). CDR3 length equals 14 residues. The CDR3 sequence is CASSREGLRYEQYF. For the CDR3, the DNA is TGTGCCAGCAGCAGGGAGGGTCTCCGTTACGAGCAGTACTTC.

This chain connects TRBV27 to TRBJ1-5, with TRBD1 as a possible D gene (5 bases). Germline V CDR1 and CDR2: MNHEY, SMNVEV (reference sequence). The CDR3 consists of 17 residues. V lost 5 bases and J 2 bases, leaving 19 bases between the germline ends. The CDR3: CASSALGRAGGNQPQHF. For the CDR3, the DNA is TGTGCCAGCAGTGCTTTGGGCAGGGCCGGGGGCAATCAGCCCCAGCATTTT.

This sequence joins TRBV7-9 and TRBJ2-2, with 7 positions matching TRBD2. CDR3 length: 16 residues. Looked up from germline, CDR1 is SEHNR and CDR2 is FQNEAQ (reference sequence). Germline trimming cut 4 bases from V and 5 bases from J; bases unmatched to any gene: 10. Here the CDR3 reads CASSSFVGGPTGELFF. The CDR3 DNA reads TGTGCCAGCAGCTCTTTTGTGGGAGGGCCTACCGGGGAGCTGTTTTTT.

J is TRBJ2-7 and V is TRBV4-1; 9 nucleotides align to TRBD2. Germline V lookup: CDR1 MGHRA, CDR2 YSYEKL. The CDR3 has 16 residues. Trimming took 5 bases from V and 0 from J; bases not matched to a gene: 8. The CDR3 DNA follows: TGCGCCAGCAGCGCAAAGCTAGCGGGGATCTCCTACGAGCAGTACTTC. Protein: CASSAKLAGISYEQYF.

The rearrangement links TRBV15 to TRBJ2-4, with 10 bases lining up with TRBD2. CDR3 length: 17 residues. V gave up 1 base and J gave up 8 bases; unmatched junction bases: 11. The germline V gene encodes CDR1 LNHNV and CDR2 YYDKDF (reference sequence). CDR3 loop: CATSRVGAGGPSHIQYF. The CDR3, as DNA: TGTGCCACCAGCAGAGTGGGAGCGGGAGGGCCTTCCCACATTCAGTACTTC.

The CDR3 bases are TGTGCCACCAGCAGAGGTCTGGTTTCTGGGGGCGGAGAGACCCAGTACTTC. This gives the protein CATSRGLVSGGGETQYF. This sequence joins TRBV15 and TRBJ2-5; possibly TRBD1 for D (6 bases). Germline V CDR1 and CDR2: LNHNV, YYDKDF (reference sequence). Deletions cut 1 base from V and 4 bases from J, with 19 bases between. This CDR3 has 17 residues. The full variable domain, rest sourced from reference TRBV15 and TRBJ2-5, is DAMVIQNPRYQVTQFGKPVTLSCSQTLNHNVMYWYQQKSSQAPKLLFHYYDKDFNNEADTPDNFQSRRPNTSFCFLDIRSPGLGDTAMYLCATSRGLVSGGGETQYFGPGTRLLVL.

The CDR3 protein is CASSLSPTWTSGSGEQFF. The CDR3 nucleotides are TGTGCCAGCAGCTTATCGCCTACTTGGACTAGCGGGAGTGGTGAGCAGTTCTTC. The V call is TRBV5-5, the J call TRBJ2-1, with 13 bases identical to TRBD2. Per germline, CDR1 SGHKS and CDR2 YYEKEE (reference sequence). J lost 9 bases, V lost 2 bases, and 14 bases had no gene match. The CDR3 totals 18 residues.

This chain links TRBV28 with TRBJ1-2; D might be TRBD1 (5 bases). In germline, CDR1 is MDHEN, CDR2 SYDVKM. The CDR3 has 14 amino acids. V lost 6 bases and J 1 base, leaving 12 bases between the germline ends. The CDR3 protein is CASSHPGGNYGYTF. The CDR3 nucleotides are TGTGCCAGCAGCCACCCCGGGGGTAACTATGGCTACACCTTC.

Comment on this clone: Additional DNA sequences in this sample encode the identical CDR3. This chain connects TRBV19 to TRBJ2-7; maybe TRBD1 (6 bases). This CDR3 is 14 amino acids long. Trimming removed 6 bases from V and 0 bases from J, with 12 bases in between. Germline V gene sequence: CDR1 LNHDA, CDR2 SQIVND (reference sequence). The CDR3 is CASSRQVSSYEQYF. CDR3 in DNA: TGTGCCAGTAGCCGACAGGTTAGCTCCTACGAGCAGTACTTC.

The chain couples TRBV2 to TRBJ1-3; a possible D gene is TRBD1 (5 bases). The germline V gene has CDR1 SNHLY and CDR2 FYNNEI. The CDR3 contains 15 residues. V was shortened by 6 bases and J by 2 bases, with 14 bases between the two germline ends. The CDR3 here is CASSNPGTAGNTIYF. As DNA, the CDR3 is TGTGCCAGCAGCAATCCCGGGACGGCTGGAAACACCATATATTTT.

For the CDR3, the DNA is TGTGCCTGGACTCTTTTAGGAGCGGGTATCCCCACCTACGAGCAGTACTTC. Its translation is CAWTLLGAGIPTYEQYF. This chain uses TRBV30 with TRBJ2-7, with D possibly TRBD2 on 6 matching bases. CDR3 size: 17 residues. Looked up from germline, CDR1 is GTSNPN and CDR2 is SVGIG (reference sequence). The germline V and J ends were trimmed by 4 bases and 2 bases, with 24 bases remaining between them.

A remark on this clone: Other nucleotide sequences in the sample specify the same CDR3. V and J are TRBV28 and TRBJ1-1, with D unclear. CDR3 length equals 12 residues. V lost 5 bases, J lost 5 bases, and 9 bases lay in between. The germline CDR1 and CDR2 sequences are MDHEN and SYDVKM. The CDR3 DNA reads TGTGCCAGCAGTCAAAGAGGGACTGAAGCTTTCTTT. This encodes CASSQRGTEAFF.

V is TRBV27 and J is TRBJ2-7; D is perhaps TRBD2 (5 bases). CDR1 and CDR2 (germline): MNHEY, SMNVEV (reference sequence). Trimming pared 3 bases from V and 3 bases from J, leaving 18 bases between. The CDR3 covers 16 residues. The CDR3 is CASSLNGGRAFYEQYF. CDR3 bases: TGTGCCAGCAGTTTGAACGGCGGGCGGGCTTTCTACGAGCAGTACTTC.

The chain is built from TRBV4-1 and TRBJ1-2, with 10 bases that match TRBD1. V lost 1 base to trimming and J lost 4 bases; unmatched junction nucleotides: 6. In germline, CDR1 is MGHRA, CDR2 YSYEKL. This CDR3 is 16 amino acids long. The CDR3 is CASSQVLGTGAYGYTF. The CDR3 nucleotides are TGCGCCAGCAGCCAAGTTTTAGGGACAGGGGCCTATGGCTACACCTTC.

The J gene is TRBJ1-3, the V gene TRBV27, with a tentative D call TRBD1 (5 bases). Germline V CDR1 and CDR2: MNHEY, SMNVEV (reference sequence). The CDR3 is 14 residues long. V was trimmed by 3 bases and J by 2 bases, leaving 8 bases between them. CDR3 loop: CASSFDRTGNTIYF. DNA of the CDR3: TGTGCCAGCAGTTTCGACAGAACTGGAAACACCATATATTTT.

V and J are TRBV2 and TRBJ2-1; no definite D call. The CDR3 has 10 amino acids. Germline V CDR1 and CDR2: SNHLY, FYNNEI. V lost 6 bases and J 5 bases, leaving 2 bases between the germline ends. This CDR3 is CASSNNEQFF. Written as DNA, the CDR3 is TGTGCCAGCAGCAACAATGAGCAGTTCTTC. Full variable domain (remainder filled in from reference TRBV2 and TRBJ2-1): EPEVTQTPSHQVTQMGQEVILRCVPISNHLYFYWYRQILGQKVEFLVSFYNNEISEKSEIFDDQFSVERPDGSNFTLKIRSTKLEDSAMYFCASSNNEQFFGPGTRLTVL.

Here the CDR3 reads CASSPTQGALNTEAFF. CDR3 DNA: TGTGCCAGCAGCCCGACCCAGGGGGCCCTAAACACTGAAGCTTTCTTT. The gene calls are TRBV11-2 and TRBJ1-1, with 8 bases that match TRBD1. Per the germline V gene, CDR1 is SGHAT and CDR2 is FQNNGV. J gave up 2 bases and V 5 bases, and 10 bases lay outside the gene matches. There are 16 residues in the CDR3. Filled out from reference TRBV11-2 and TRBJ1-1, the complete variable domain reads EAGVAQSPRYKIIEKRQSVAFWCNPISGHATLYWYQQILGQGPKLLIQFQNNGVVDDSQLPKDRFSAERLKGVDSTLKIQPAKLEDSAVYLCASSPTQGALNTEAFFGQGTRLTVV.

This clone was found once. The gene calls are TRBV6-5 and TRBJ2-7; possible D gene TRBD2, 6 bases. The CDR3 runs 15 residues. Trimming cost V 6 bases and J 6 bases, with 21 bases left between them. Germline assignment: CDR1 MNHEY and CDR2 SVGAGI. CDR3 DNA: TGTGCCAGCAGATTTACAGTCTCGGGAGTTGGCGAGCAGTACTTC. Protein product: CASRFTVSGVGEQYF.

This clone was picked up a small number of times. The identical CDR3 is also encoded by other nucleotide sequences in the sample. This rearrangement joins TRBV9 to TRBJ1-4; 8 nucleotides agree with TRBD1. The V gene end was trimmed by 0 bases and the J gene end by 5 bases; junction bases not matched to a gene: 3. Germline loops: CDR1 SGDLS, CDR2 YYNGEE. The CDR3 extends over 15 amino acids. For the CDR3, the DNA is TGTGCCAGCAGCGTAGACAGGGGGATGAATGAAAAACTGTTTTTT. This encodes CASSVDRGMNEKLFF. Using reference TRBV9 and TRBJ1-4 for the parts outside the CDR3, the full variable domain is DSGVTQTPKHLITATGQRVTLRCSPRSGDLSVYWYQQSLDQGLQFLIQYYNGEERAKGNILERFSAQQFPDLHSELNLSSLELGDSALYFCASSVDRGMNEKLFFGSGTQLSVL.

The V and J genes are TRBV5-1 and TRBJ2-2; 8 bases are shared with TRBD1. Germline-derived CDR1 and CDR2 are SGHRS and YFSETQ. The V segment lost 4 bases and the J segment 6 bases; nucleotides outside the gene matches: 11. This CDR3 contains 16 residues. The CDR3 DNA reads as TGCGCCAGCAGCCAGGCTCGGACAGGGATCTCCGGGGAGCTGTTTTTT. It is translated as CASSQARTGISGELFF.

The rearrangement links TRBV19 to TRBJ2-1, with TRBD2 identical over 7 bases. J gave up 1 base and V 5 bases, and 8 bases lay outside the gene matches. There are 16 residues in the CDR3. Germline CDR1 LNHDA, CDR2 SQIVND (reference sequence). The CDR3 region is CASSPELANSYNEQFF. CDR3 sequence (DNA): TGTGCCAGTAGTCCCGAACTAGCGAATTCCTACAATGAGCAGTTCTTC.

The genes are TRBV28 and TRBJ1-5; maybe TRBD1 (6 bases). Germline values: CDR1 MDHEN, CDR2 SYDVKM. The CDR3 is 13 amino acids. The ends were cut back, 10 bases at V and 6 bases at J, with 16 bases in the middle. The CDR3 region has the DNA TGTGCCACCTGCCAAGGGGGGCGTCAGCCCCAGCATTTT. Amino acid sequence: CATCQGGRQPQHF.

The chain employs TRBV28 and TRBJ2-7; the D is unclear. The CDR3 covers 13 residues. CDR1 is MDHEN, CDR2 SYDVKM, per germline. V was cut by 2 bases and J by 5 bases, with 10 bases left in between. The CDR3 here is CASSLPHVHEQYF. The CDR3 DNA sequence: TGTGCCAGCAGTTTACCCCACGTGCACGAGCAGTACTTC.

This sequence joins TRBV7-2 and TRBJ2-7; TRBD2 matches at 9 bases. V lost 6 bases, J lost 7 bases, and 7 bases stayed unmatched. The V gene's germline CDR1 is SGHTA and CDR2 FQGNSA. CDR3 length: 13 residues. CDR3 protein: CASSRLAALEQYF. The DNA for the CDR3 is TGTGCCAGCAGTAGACTAGCGGCCTTGGAGCAGTACTTC.